Listed below are T cell receptor beta chains from one sample, sequenced in a study of identical twins. From the 5' RACE reads, TCRdb called clonotypes with MiXCR, one entry per CDR3 protein. The sample shows 1.5 million to 2 million distinct CDR3 sequences, around a third of them seen only once. Sequencing used cord blood. The receptor set was obtained from a newborn girl in good health. Both conserved end residues are trimmed from each CDR3. The D gene is left open where the match is weak.

d_call: -
v_call: TRBV11-2
cdr3_aa: ASSNRDGSSYEQY

d_call: TRBD1
v_call: TRBV27
cdr3_aa: ASSWTGGDNQPQH

d_call: TRBD1
v_call: TRBV5-1
cdr3_aa: ASSDGTAWNGEQF

d_call: TRBD1
v_call: TRBV12-3/TRBV12-4
cdr3_aa: ASSSRQGPDTQY

d_call: -
v_call: TRBV14
cdr3_aa: ASSLIRGHADTQY

d_call: TRBD2
v_call: TRBV5-6
cdr3_aa: ASSRAIPSGQETQY

d_call: -
v_call: TRBV20-1
cdr3_aa: SARVAGSAYNSPLH

d_call: TRBD1
v_call: TRBV6-6
cdr3_aa: ASSLTGRDEAF

d_call: -
v_call: TRBV6-6
cdr3_aa: ASSYSRATNEKLF

d_call: TRBD2
v_call: TRBV7-9
cdr3_aa: ASSLAEAPLAGRIWNEQF

d_call: TRBD2
v_call: TRBV7-2
cdr3_aa: ASSSAGTSTDTQY

d_call: TRBD2
v_call: TRBV7-9
cdr3_aa: ASSSTGTSFDEQY

d_call: TRBD1
v_call: TRBV6-5
cdr3_aa: ASKRTGQGENTEAF

d_call: -
v_call: TRBV25-1
cdr3_aa: ASSDWAGNHRTDTQY

d_call: -
v_call: TRBV28
cdr3_aa: ASIGLRTVMNTEAF

d_call: TRBD2
v_call: TRBV2
cdr3_aa: ASSGGGRVQY

d_call: TRBD1
v_call: TRBV28
cdr3_aa: ASSPLGQVNTEAF

d_call: -
v_call: TRBV6-5
cdr3_aa: ASSPSEGHEQY

d_call: -
v_call: TRBV24-1
cdr3_aa: ATGAFPSNQPQH

d_call: -
v_call: TRBV12-3/TRBV12-4
cdr3_aa: ASSLLFGGRTEAF

d_call: -
v_call: TRBV6-5
cdr3_aa: ASSPGTAGNTIY

d_call: -
v_call: TRBV10-3
cdr3_aa: AISGVGNQPQH

d_call: -
v_call: TRBV6-5
cdr3_aa: ASSHQGLGADTQY

d_call: TRBD1
v_call: TRBV20-1
cdr3_aa: SARTPGTGWTDTQY

d_call: -
v_call: TRBV4-1
cdr3_aa: ASSQDEASRSYEQY

d_call: -
v_call: TRBV20-1
cdr3_aa: SARVITSTDTQY